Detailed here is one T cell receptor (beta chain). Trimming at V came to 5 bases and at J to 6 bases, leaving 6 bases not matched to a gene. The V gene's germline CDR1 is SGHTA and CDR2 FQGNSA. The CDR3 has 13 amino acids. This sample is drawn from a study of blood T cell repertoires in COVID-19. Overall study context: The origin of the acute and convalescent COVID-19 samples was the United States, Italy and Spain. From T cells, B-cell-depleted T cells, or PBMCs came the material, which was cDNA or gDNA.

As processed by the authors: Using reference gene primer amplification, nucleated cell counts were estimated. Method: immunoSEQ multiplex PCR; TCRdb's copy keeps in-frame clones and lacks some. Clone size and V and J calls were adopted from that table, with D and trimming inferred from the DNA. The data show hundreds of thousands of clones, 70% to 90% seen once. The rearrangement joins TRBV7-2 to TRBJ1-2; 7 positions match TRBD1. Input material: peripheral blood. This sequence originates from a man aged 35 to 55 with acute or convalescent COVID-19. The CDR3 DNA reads TGTGCCAGCAGCCTGACAGGGTACGATGGCTACACCTTC. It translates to CASSLTGYDGYTF.